Following are 8 T cell receptor beta chains from one sample sequenced in a study of T-cell reconstitution after alpha-beta-depleted transplantation in children. TCRbeta library construction was performed incorporating unique molecular identifiers. TCRdb re-analysed the PCR reads in MiXCR, keeping a single row per CDR3 protein. The table records under 300,000 distinct CDR3 sequences, around a tenth of them present only once. Sequencing used peripheral blood, obtained 180 days after TCRalphabeta/CD19-depleted stem cell transplant. The receptor set was obtained from a male patient aged 2-15 years who had a stem cell transplant for chronic granulomatous disease, so the T cells may come from the graft donor.

As for this clonotype: A read error may explain this, as a much larger clone is one base away. This chain uses TRBV7-8 with TRBJ2-7; D may match TRBD1 or TRBD2 (5 bases each). Trimming shortened V by 5 bases and J by 0 bases, and 23 bases separated the two germline ends. The CDR3 contains 18 residues. Germline V gene sequence: CDR1 SGHVS, CDR2 FQNEAQ. The CDR3 is CASSPAVGATRGSYEQYF. CDR3 DNA sequence: TGTGCCAGCAGCCCAGCGGTGGGTGCGACAAGGGGCTCCTACGAGCAGTACTTC.

This clonotype was observed a few times. V usage is TRBV7-2 and J usage is TRBJ2-1, with a possible D match to TRBD2 (6 bases). Germline V lookup: CDR1 SGHTA, CDR2 FQGNSA. Trimming stripped 2 bases from V and 8 bases from J, with 22 bases between. This CDR3 spans 17 amino acids. CDR3 loop: CASSLREVTGGSYEQFF. CDR3 coding DNA: TGTGCCAGCAGCTTAAGAGAGGTAACAGGAGGGAGTTATGAGCAGTTCTTC.

Details on this clonotype: This clone may be a read error of a much larger clone one base away. The rearrangement joins TRBV5-1 to TRBJ2-2; D unresolved. Per germline, CDR1 SGHRS and CDR2 YFSETQ. This CDR3 spans 15 amino acids. Deletions cut 7 bases from V and 3 bases from J, with 16 bases between. This CDR3 is CASSQDQSDTGELFF. Written as DNA, the CDR3 is TGCGCCAGCTCTCAGGACCAATCGGACACCGGGGAGCTGTTTTTT.

This clonotype came up many times. The chain is built from TRBV7-9 and TRBJ2-1; unclear D gene. The V end was cut by 5 bases, the J end by 7 bases, with 12 bases between. Germline V gene sequence: CDR1 SEHNR, CDR2 FQNEAQ (reference sequence). This CDR3 region has 13 residues. CDR3 DNA sequence: TGTGCCAGCAGCCCCCGGATTTATAATGAGCAGTTCTTC. It is translated as CASSPRIYNEQFF.

This clonotype was recorded many times. The chain recombines TRBV5-1 with TRBJ2-2; 10 bases align to TRBD2. V dropped 0 bases and J dropped 7; count of bases not matched to a gene: 12. This CDR3 comprises 18 residues. Looked up from germline, CDR1 is SGHRS and CDR2 is YFSETQ. CDR3 amino acids: CASSLGVSVLAGIGELFF. CDR3 in DNA: TGCGCCAGCAGCTTGGGCGTGTCGGTACTAGCGGGGATCGGGGAGCTGTTTTTT.

This clonotype was seen more than once but under ten times. The V and J genes are TRBV12-3 or TRBV12-4 and TRBJ1-2, with D unresolved. This CDR3 comprises 13 residues. The V end was cut by 5 bases, the J end by 4 bases, with 11 bases between. CDR3 residues: CASSPQAPYGYTF. Here the CDR3 DNA reads TGTGCCAGCAGTCCCCAGGCTCCCTATGGCTACACCTTC.

This clonotype occurred many times. This chain links TRBV7-2 with TRBJ2-5; 11 bases align to TRBD2. Germline V gene lookup returns CDR1 SGHTA and CDR2 FQGNSA. The trim removed 1 base at V and 5 bases at J, leaving 9 bases unmatched. The CDR3 is 17 amino acids. CDR3 loop: CASSLGGTSGSLETQYF. Here the CDR3 DNA reads TGTGCCAGCAGCTTAGGAGGTACTAGCGGGAGTCTGGAGACCCAGTACTTC.

This rearrangement joins TRBV7-6 to TRBJ2-5; no definite D call. The CDR3 has 12 residues. V lost 4 bases and J 7 bases, leaving 10 bases between the germline ends. The germline V gene encodes CDR1 SGHVS and CDR2 FNYEAQ. As DNA, the CDR3 is TGTGCCAGCAGCTCGACCCACGGGACCCAGTACTTC. This gives the protein CASSSTHGTQYF.